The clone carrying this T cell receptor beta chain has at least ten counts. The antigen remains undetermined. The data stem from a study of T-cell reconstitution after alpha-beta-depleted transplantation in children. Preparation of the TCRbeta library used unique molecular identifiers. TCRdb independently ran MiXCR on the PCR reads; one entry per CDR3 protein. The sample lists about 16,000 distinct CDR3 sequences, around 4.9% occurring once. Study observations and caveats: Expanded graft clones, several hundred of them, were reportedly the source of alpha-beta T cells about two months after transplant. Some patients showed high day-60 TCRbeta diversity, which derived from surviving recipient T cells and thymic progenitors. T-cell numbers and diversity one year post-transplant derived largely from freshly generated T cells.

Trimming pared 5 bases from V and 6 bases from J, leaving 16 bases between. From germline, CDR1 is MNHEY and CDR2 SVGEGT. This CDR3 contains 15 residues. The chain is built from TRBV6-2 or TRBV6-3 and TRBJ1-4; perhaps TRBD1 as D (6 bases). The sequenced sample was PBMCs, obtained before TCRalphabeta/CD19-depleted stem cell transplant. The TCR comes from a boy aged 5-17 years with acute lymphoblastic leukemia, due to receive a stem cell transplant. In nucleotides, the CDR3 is TGTGCCAGCAGTATAGCGCGGCGGGGGCATGAAAAACTGTTTTTT. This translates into CASSIARRGHEKLFF.